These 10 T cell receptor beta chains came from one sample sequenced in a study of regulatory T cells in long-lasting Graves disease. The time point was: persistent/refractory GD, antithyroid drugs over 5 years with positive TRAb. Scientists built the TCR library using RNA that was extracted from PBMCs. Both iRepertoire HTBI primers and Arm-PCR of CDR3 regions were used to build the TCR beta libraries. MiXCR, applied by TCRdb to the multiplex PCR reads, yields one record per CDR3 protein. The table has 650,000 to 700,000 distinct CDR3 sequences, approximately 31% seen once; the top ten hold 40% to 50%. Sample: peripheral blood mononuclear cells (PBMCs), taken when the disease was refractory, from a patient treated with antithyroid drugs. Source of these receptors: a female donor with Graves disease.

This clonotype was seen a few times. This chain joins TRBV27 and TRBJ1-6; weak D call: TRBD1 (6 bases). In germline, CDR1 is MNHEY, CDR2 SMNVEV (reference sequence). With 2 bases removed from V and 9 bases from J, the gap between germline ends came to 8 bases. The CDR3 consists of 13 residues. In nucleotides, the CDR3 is TGTGCCAGCAGTTTAGGGGGGGCTTCACCCCTCCACTTT. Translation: CASSLGGASPLHF.

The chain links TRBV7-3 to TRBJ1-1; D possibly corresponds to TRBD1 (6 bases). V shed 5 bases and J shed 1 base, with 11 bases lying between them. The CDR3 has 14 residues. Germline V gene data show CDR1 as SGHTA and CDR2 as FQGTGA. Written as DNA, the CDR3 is TGTGCCAGCAGCCAAGGGGGGACGAACACTGAAGCTTTCTTT. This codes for CASSQGGTNTEAFF.

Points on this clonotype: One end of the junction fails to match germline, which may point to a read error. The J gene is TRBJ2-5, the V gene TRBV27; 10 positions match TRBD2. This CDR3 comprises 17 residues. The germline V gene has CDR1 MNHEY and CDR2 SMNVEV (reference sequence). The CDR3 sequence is CASSSLGLAGVYETQYF. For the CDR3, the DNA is TGTGCCAGCAGTTCCCTGGGGCTAGCGGGAGTGTACGAGACTCAGTACTTC.

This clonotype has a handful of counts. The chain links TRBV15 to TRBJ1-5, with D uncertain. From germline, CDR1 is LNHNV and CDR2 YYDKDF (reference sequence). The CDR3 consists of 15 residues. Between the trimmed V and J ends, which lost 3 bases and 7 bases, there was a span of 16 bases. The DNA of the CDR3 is TGTGCCACCAGCAGGTACCCCTCTTCAAGCCAGCCCCAGCATTTT. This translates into CATSRYPSSSQPQHF. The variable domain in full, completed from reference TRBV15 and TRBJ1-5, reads DAMVIQNPRYQVTQFGKPVTLSCSQTLNHNVMYWYQQKSSQAPKLLFHYYDKDFNNEADTPDNFQSRRPNTSFCFLDIRSPGLGDTAMYLCATSRYPSSSQPQHFGDGTRLSIL.

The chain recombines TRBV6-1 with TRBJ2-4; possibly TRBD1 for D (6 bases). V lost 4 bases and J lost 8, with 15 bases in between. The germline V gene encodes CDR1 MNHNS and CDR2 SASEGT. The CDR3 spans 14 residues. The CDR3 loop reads CASSVTGHSDIQYF. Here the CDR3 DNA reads TGTGCCAGCAGTGTTACAGGGCACTCAGACATTCAGTACTTC.

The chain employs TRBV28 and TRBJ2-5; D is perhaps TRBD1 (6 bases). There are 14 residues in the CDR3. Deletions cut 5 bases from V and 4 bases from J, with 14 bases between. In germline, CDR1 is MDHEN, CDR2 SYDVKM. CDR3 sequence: CASSTRGLGETQYF. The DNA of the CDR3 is TGTGCCAGCAGTACCAGGGGATTGGGAGAGACCCAGTACTTC.

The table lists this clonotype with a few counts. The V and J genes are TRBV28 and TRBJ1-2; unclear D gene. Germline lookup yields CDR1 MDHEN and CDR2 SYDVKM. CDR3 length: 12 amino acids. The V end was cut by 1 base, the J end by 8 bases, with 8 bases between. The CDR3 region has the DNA TGTGCCAGCAGTTTATCGGTCCCGGGCTACACCTTC. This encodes CASSLSVPGYTF.

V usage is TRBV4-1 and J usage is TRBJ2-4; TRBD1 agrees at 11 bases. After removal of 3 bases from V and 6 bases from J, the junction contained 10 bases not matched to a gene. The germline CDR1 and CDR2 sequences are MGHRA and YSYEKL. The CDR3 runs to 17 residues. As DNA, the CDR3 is TGCGCCAGCAGCCACCAAAAATCCGGGACAGGGGGAAACATTCAGTACTTC. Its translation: CASSHQKSGTGGNIQYF.

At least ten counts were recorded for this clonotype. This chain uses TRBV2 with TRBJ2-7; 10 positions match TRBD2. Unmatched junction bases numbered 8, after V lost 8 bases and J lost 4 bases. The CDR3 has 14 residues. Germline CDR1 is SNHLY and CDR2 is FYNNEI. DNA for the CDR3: TGTGCCAGCGGAAAGACTAGCGGGTTTTACGAGCAGTACTTC. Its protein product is CASGKTSGFYEQYF.

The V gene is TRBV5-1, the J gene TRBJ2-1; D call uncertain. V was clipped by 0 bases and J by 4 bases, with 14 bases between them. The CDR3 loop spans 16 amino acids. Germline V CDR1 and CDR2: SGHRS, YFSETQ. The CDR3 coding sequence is TGCGCCAGCAGCTTGGCGGACCGCGTCCGGTACAATGAGCAGTTCTTC. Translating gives CASSLADRVRYNEQFF.